The rows below give T cell receptor beta chains drawn from one sample of a study of blood T cell repertoires in COVID-19. This table comes from immunoSEQ multiplex PCR, and its TCRdb copy is limited to in-frame clones, with some not included. This table has approximately 65,000 clones, 70% to 80% appearing once. Sequencing input: peripheral blood. These receptors all stem from a man between 60 and 75 years old with acute or convalescent COVID-19. The CDR3 runs from the conserved cysteine through the conserved F or W. D genes are given only for firm matches. Clone size is not always given. Where it is, it says once, few, many or a class for expanded clones.

J gene,D gene,V gene,clone size,CDR3 DNA,CDR3 protein
TRBJ1-4,TRBD1,TRBV28,.,TGTGCCAGCAGTCTTTTAGGGACAGGGAACGAAAAACTGTTTTTT,CASSLLGTGNEKLFF
TRBJ1-4,.,TRBV4-1,.,TGCGCCAGCAGCCCGTTCTCAGGGTTCGGTGAAAAACTGTTTTTT,CASSPFSGFGEKLFF
TRBJ2-6,TRBD2,TRBV4-1,few,TGCGCCAGCAGCCAGATAGGACTAGCGGACCGCTCTGGGGCCAACGTCCTGACTTTC,CASSQIGLADRSGANVLTF
TRBJ2-3,TRBD2,TRBV28,.,TGTGCCAGCAGTGCGAACTTAGCGGGAGGTACAGATACGCAGTATTTT,CASSANLAGGTDTQYF
TRBJ2-1,.,TRBV19,.,TGTGCCAGTAGTACCTTAGCGGCTACAATTATGGGGCAGTTCTTC,CASSTLAATIMGQFF
TRBJ1-2,.,TRBV7-2,.,TGTGCCAGCAGCATGATTGGGGGGAACTATGGCTACACCTTC,CASSMIGGNYGYTF
TRBJ1-1,.,TRBV7-9,.,TGTGCCAGCAGCTTAGTTGGAGTAGAAGCTTTCTTT,CASSLVGVEAFF
TRBJ1-4,.,TRBV19,.,TGTGCCAGTAGTGGAACGACAGCAACTAATGAAAAACTGTTTTTT,CASSGTTATNEKLFF
TRBJ1-2,TRBD1,TRBV5-6,.,TGTGCCAGCAGCCCCGGACAGGGGGATTTGAGGGACTATGGCTACACCTTC,CASSPGQGDLRDYGYTF
TRBJ1-1,.,TRBV5-1,.,TGCGCCAGCAGCTTTCGGGCAGGGGCGTTGAACACTGAAGCTTTCTTT,CASSFRAGALNTEAFF
TRBJ1-1,TRBD1,TRBV2,once,TGTGCCAGCAGCTTCACAGGGGGGGGGACTGAAGCTTTCTTT,CASSFTGGGTEAFF
TRBJ2-5,.,TRBV24-1,.,TGTGCCACCAGTGATACACTTGGGCTTTTTGGAGAGACCCAGTACTTC,CATSDTLGLFGETQYF
TRBJ2-1,TRBD2,TRBV7-9,.,TGTGCCAGCAGCTTAGAGAGCCCTAGCGGGAGCAATGAGCAGTTCTTC,CASSLESPSGSNEQFF
TRBJ2-7,.,TRBV11-2,.,TGTGCCAGCAGCCCGCCCGGACAGCCCTACCTAGGCTACGAGCAGTACTTC,CASSPPGQPYLGYEQYF
TRBJ2-7,TRBD2,TRBV9,.,TGTGCCAGCAGCACCTCCGGGACTAGCGTAACGGCGGAGCAGTACTTC,CASSTSGTSVTAEQYF
TRBJ2-7,TRBD1,TRBV11-2,once,TGTGCCAGCAGCCTCGGACAGGGGCATTTCTACGAGCAGTACTTC,CASSLGQGHFYEQYF
TRBJ2-1,.,TRBV28,.,TGTGCCAGCAGCTTTCTGGCGGGTGGCTCCTACAATGAGCAGTTCTTC,CASSFLAGGSYNEQFF
TRBJ1-2,.,TRBV18,.,TGTGCCAGCTCACCACCGGGGGAGGTTCTCACCTTC,CASSPPGEVLTF
TRBJ2-7,.,TRBV28,.,TGTGCCAGCAGTTTAATACAATACTACGAGCAGTACTTC,CASSLIQYYEQYF
TRBJ2-7,TRBD2,TRBV18,.,TGTGCCAGCTCACCGTTCGGGGTACTAGCGGGAGTCGGGGAGCAGTACTTC,CASSPFGVLAGVGEQYF
TRBJ2-5,TRBD1,TRBV19,few,TGTGCCAGTAGTATAGGTCGGACAGGGAGAGAGACCCAGTACTTC,CASSIGRTGRETQYF
TRBJ1-6,.,TRBV30,.,TGTGCCTGGGGGAGCTCCTATAATTCACCCCTCCACTTT,CAWGSSYNSPLHF
TRBJ1-5,.,TRBV19,few,TGTGCCAGTAGTATTTTTACACGGGGGAGCCAGCCCCAGCATTTT,CASSIFTRGSQPQHF
TRBJ2-7,TRBD1,TRBV27,.,TGTGCCAGCACCCCCCGGACAGGGGGGAATCTGCAGTACTTC,CASTPRTGGNLQYF
TRBJ2-7,.,TRBV28,.,TGTGCCAGCAGTACAAGCGGAGGCCTTTGGGGCTCCTACGAGCAGTACTTC,CASSTSGGLWGSYEQYF
TRBJ1-5,.,TRBV27,.,TGTGCCAGCAGTTTATTAGCCCGGTCCAGCAATCAGCCCCAGCATTTT,CASSLLARSSNQPQHF
TRBJ2-1,TRBD2,TRBV5-4,medium-sized,TGTGCCAGCAGCCTGAAACTAGCGGGAGAAGAGGAGCAGTTCTTC,CASSLKLAGEEEQFF
TRBJ1-1,TRBD1,TRBV29-1,.,TGCAGCGTGGGTAGACAGGGCCATACTTTCTTT,CSVGRQGHTFF